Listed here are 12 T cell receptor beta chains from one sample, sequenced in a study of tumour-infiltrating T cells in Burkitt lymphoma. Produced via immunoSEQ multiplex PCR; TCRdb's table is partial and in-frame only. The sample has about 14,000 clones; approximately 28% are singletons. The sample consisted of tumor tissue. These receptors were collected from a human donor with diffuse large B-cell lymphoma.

CDR3 DNA sequence: TGTGCCAGCAGTAGGGAGGATACGCAGTATTTT. It encodes CASSREDTQYF. The V gene is TRBV6-5, the J gene TRBJ2-3; D might be TRBD2 (5 bases). The V end lost 5 bases, the J end lost 6 bases, and 6 bases lay between the germline ends. The CDR3 runs to 11 residues. Germline assignment: CDR1 MNHEY and CDR2 SVGAGI.

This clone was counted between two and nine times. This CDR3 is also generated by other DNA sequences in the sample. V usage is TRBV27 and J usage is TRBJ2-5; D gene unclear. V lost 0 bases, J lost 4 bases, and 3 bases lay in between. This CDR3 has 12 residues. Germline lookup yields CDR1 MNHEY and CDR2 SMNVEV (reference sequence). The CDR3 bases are TGTGCCAGCAGTTTATCCGGAGAGACCCAGTACTTC. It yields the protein CASSLSGETQYF.

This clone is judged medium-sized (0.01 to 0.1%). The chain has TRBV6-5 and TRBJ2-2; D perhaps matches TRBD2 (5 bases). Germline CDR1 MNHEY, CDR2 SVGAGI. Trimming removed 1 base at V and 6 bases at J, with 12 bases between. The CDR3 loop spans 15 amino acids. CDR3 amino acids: CASSYFNSDSGELFF. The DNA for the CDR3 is TGTGCCAGCAGTTACTTTAATAGCGACTCCGGGGAGCTGTTTTTT.

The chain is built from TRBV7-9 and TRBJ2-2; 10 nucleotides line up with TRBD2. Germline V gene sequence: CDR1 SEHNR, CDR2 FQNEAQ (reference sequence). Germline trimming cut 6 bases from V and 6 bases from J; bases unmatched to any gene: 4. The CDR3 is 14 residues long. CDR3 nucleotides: TGTGCCAGCAGGAGCGGGAGGGCCGCCGGGGAGCTGTTTTTT. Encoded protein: CASRSGRAAGELFF.

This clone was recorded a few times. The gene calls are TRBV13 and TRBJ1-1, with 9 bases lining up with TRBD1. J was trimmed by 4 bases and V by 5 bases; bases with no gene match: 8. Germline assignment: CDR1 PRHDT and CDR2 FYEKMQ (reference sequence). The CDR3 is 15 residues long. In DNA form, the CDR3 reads TGTGCCAGCAGCCCTCCGGACAGGGGAGCCACTGAAGCTTTCTTT. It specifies CASSPPDRGATEAFF. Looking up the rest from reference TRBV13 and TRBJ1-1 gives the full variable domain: AAGVIQSPRHLIKEKRETATLKCYPIPRHDTVYWYQQGPGQDPQFLISFYEKMQSDKGSIPDRFSAQQFSDYHSELNMSSLELGDSALYFCASSPPDRGATEAFFGQGTRLTVV.

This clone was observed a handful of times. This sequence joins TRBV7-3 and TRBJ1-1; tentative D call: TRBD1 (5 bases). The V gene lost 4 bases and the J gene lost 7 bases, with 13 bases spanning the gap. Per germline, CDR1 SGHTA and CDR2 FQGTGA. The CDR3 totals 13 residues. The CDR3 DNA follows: TGTGCCAGCAGCTCATACCAGGGCTTTGAAGCTTTCTTT. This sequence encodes CASSSYQGFEAFF.

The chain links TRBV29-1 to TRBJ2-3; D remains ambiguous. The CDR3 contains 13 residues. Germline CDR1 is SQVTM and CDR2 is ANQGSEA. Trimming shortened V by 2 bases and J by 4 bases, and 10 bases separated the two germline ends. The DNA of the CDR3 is TGCAGCGTTGAAATGGGCCAGGCAGATACGCAGTATTTT. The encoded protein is CSVEMGQADTQYF.

CDR3 region: CASNVRGLRAGNTIYF. Here the CDR3 DNA reads TGTGCCAGCAACGTCCGCGGGTTAAGGGCGGGAAACACCATATATTTT. The genes are TRBV5-6 and TRBJ1-3; D is ambiguous. Germline assignment: CDR1 SGHDT and CDR2 YYEEEE. CDR3 length: 16 residues. Trimming took off 6 bases at V and 4 bases at J, with 20 bases between the two ends.

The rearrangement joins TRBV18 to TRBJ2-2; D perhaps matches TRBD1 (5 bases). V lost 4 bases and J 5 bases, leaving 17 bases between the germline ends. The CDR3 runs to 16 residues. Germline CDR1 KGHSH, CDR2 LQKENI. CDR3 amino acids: CASSRNGATRTGELFF. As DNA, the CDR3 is TGTGCCAGCTCACGGAATGGGGCTACGAGGACCGGGGAGCTGTTTTTT.

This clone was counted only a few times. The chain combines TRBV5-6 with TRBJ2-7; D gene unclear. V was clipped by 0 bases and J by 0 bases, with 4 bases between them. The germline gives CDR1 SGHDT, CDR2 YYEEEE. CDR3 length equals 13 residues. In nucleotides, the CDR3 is TGTGCCAGCAGCTTGGCCAACTCCTACGAGCAGTACTTC. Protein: CASSLANSYEQYF.

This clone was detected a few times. The chain's CDR3 is CASTRGSGSRQPQHF. Written as DNA, the CDR3 is TGTGCCAGCACCCGGGGGTCGGGGTCGAGACAGCCCCAGCATTTT. The chain uses TRBV6-1 and TRBJ1-5; maybe TRBD1 (5 bases). Trimming took off 7 bases at V and 7 bases at J, with 20 bases between the two ends. The CDR3 covers 15 residues. From germline, CDR1 is MNHNS and CDR2 SASEGT.

For the CDR3, the DNA is TGTGCCAGAAGCTTGGACGACCTAGAACATTATGGCTACACCTTC. Translation gives CARSLDDLEHYGYTF. The chain has TRBV5-3 and TRBJ1-2; D is unclear. TRBV5-3 belongs to the ORF category, with a function that is uncertain. Trimming removed 0 bases at V and 5 bases at J, with 14 bases between. This CDR3 comprises 15 residues.